The clone carrying this T cell receptor (beta chain) was counted ten times or more. The data are from a study of T cells in Graves' hyperthyroidism and ophthalmopathy. Study summary: Any treatment followed the collection of peripheral blood at initial diagnosis.

Amplification targeted TCR beta CDR3 regions from RNA transcripts. The TCR CDR3 first-round RT-PCR relied on the HTBI primer set. TCRdb recomputed calls from the multiplex PCR reads with MiXCR, one row per CDR3 protein. Of about 400,000 distinct CDR3 sequences detected, under 15% appear once; the ten largest clones hold approximately 13%. Duration under 3 months, a NOSPECS grade of at least 4, and a Clinical Activity Score of at least 3 characterized the ophthalmopathy patients. Exclusions: uncontrolled infection, other autoimmune disease, pregnancy, lactation. The sequence came from a man aged 18 to 35 with Graves' ophthalmopathy. Sequencing used blood.

The CDR3 DNA reads TGTGCCAGCAGCTTAGAAGGTAGCGGGGGGTACGAGCAGTACTTC. Protein: CASSLEGSGGYEQYF. The chain uses TRBV11-2 and TRBJ2-7, with TRBD2 matching 10 bases. Germline V lookup: CDR1 SGHAT, CDR2 FQNNGV. With 0 bases clipped from V and 4 bases from J, the junction kept 3 bases outside the gene matches. This CDR3 has 15 amino acids.